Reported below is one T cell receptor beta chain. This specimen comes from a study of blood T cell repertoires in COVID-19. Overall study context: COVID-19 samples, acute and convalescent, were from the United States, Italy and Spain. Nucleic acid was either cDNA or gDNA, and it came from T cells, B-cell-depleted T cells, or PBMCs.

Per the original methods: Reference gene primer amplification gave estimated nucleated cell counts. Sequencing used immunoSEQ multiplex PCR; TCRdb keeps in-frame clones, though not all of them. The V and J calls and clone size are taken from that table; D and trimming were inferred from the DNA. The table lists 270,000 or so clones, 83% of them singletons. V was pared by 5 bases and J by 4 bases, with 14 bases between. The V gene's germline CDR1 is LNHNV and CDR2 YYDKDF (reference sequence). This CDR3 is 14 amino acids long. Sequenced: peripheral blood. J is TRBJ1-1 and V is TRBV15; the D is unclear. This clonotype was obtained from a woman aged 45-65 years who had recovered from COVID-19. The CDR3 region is CATSPHFEGTEAFF. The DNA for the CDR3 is TGTGCCACCAGCCCCCACTTTGAGGGCACTGAAGCTTTCTTT.